This T cell receptor (beta chain) comes out of a study of T cells in pancreatic ductal adenocarcinoma. Study-wide findings and caveats: Unique clonotypes were 7.5 to 10-fold more numerous in blood than in tumor. Enrichment of CD45RO+ effector over naive T cells in tumors may bias clonality. Results skew toward the minority of patients with early-stage disease.

This table comes from immunoSEQ multiplex PCR, and its TCRdb copy is limited to in-frame clones, with some not included. The table lists roughly 100,000 clones, about 95% of them singletons. The V end lost 6 bases, the J end lost 5 bases, and 13 bases lay between the germline ends. The CDR3 is made up of 13 amino acids. Per the germline V gene, CDR1 is SGHAT and CDR2 is FQNNGV. With respect to this clone: Its target is not known.

No neoadjuvant therapy was given to the selected pancreatic ductal adenocarcinoma patients before their surgery. The sample comprised PBMCs. This chain connects TRBV11-2 to TRBJ2-5; possibly TRBD1 for D (6 bases). The source of this sequence is a human donor with pancreatic ductal adenocarcinoma. CDR3 DNA: TGTGCCAGCAGTTTGCAGGGGAGTGAGACCCAGTACTTC. It yields the protein CASSLQGSETQYF.